This TCR beta chain was recorded in a study of blood T cell repertoires in COVID-19. Looking at the study overall: Donors in the United States, Italy and Spain gave samples during acute or convalescent COVID-19. PBMCs, B-cell-depleted T cells, or T cells were the source of the cDNA or gDNA that made up the material.

Germline V CDR1 and CDR2: MNHEY, SVGAGI. Trimming removed 5 bases from V and 4 bases from J, with 9 bases in between. The CDR3 contains 13 residues. Per the study methods: Amplified reference gene primers provided the basis for estimating nucleated cell counts. The data were produced by immunoSEQ multiplex PCR, yet TCRdb's version contains in-frame clones alone and is incomplete. V and J calls and clone size come straight from that table; D and trimming were deduced from the DNA. The table has approximately 100,000 clones, approximately 80% seen once. This clone was picked up a small number of times. This receptor was identified in a man between 65 and 79 years old with active or convalescent COVID-19. Input material: peripheral blood. V is TRBV6-5 and J is TRBJ1-5; weak D call: TRBD1 (6 bases). The CDR3 spells CASSQGLNQPQHF. Here the CDR3 DNA reads TGTGCCAGCAGTCAGGGGCTTAATCAGCCCCAGCATTTT.